This note documents a single TCR beta chain sequence. What this receptor recognizes is not known. No clone much larger than this one lies a single base away; base qualities are absent. The CDR3 contains 12 residues, cysteine and phenylalanine counted. Only CDR3 DNA remains: 36 bases, in frame from the first base. The germline V gene yields SGHAT for CDR1 and FQNNGV for CDR2. Germline trimming amounts to 5 bases on V and 10 bases on J, with 6 as the count of junction bases outside the gene matches. Library preparation was by the immunoSEQ multiplex PCR assay. TCRdb mirrors the immuneACCESS table, restricted to in-frame sequences. Some clones are absent from its copies; in checked studies, under half trace to an unresolved V gene, and the reason for the others is unknown. For this sample there are about 46,000 clones; around nine tenths appear just once. Of the sample, approximately 0.39% falls within the top ten clones.

The data originate from a study of T cell changes during pregnancy in multiple sclerosis (dated by TCRdb to between 2018 and 2021). The study in broad terms: Changes in the T cell repertoire over the course of pregnancy were examined in this study in women with multiple sclerosis.

The sample here was CD4+ T cells from peripheral blood mononuclear cells, taken after pregnancy. The sequence came from a female donor with multiple sclerosis, enrolled in a pregnancy study. The chain uses TRBV11-2 and TRBJ1-1, with 8 central nucleotides matching TRBD1. CDR3 region: CASSVQGVGAFF. The DNA sequence reads TGTGCCAGCAGCGTACAGGGGGTAGGAGCTTTCTTT.